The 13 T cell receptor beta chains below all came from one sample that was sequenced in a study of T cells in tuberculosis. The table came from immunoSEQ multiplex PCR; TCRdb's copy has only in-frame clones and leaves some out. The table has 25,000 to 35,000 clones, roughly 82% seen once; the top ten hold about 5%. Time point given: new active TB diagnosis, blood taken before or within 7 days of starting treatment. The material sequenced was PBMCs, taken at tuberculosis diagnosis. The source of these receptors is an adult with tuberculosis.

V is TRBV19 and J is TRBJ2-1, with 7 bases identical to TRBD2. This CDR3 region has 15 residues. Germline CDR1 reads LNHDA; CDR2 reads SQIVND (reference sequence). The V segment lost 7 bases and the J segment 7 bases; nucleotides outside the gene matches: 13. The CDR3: CASNPRWGGWNEQFF. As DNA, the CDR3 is TGTGCCAGTAACCCTCGTTGGGGGGGGTGGAATGAGCAGTTCTTC.

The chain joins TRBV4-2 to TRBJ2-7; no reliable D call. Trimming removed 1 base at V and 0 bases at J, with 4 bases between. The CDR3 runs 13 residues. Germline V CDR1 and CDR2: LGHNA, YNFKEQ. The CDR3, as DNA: TGTGCCAGCAGCCAAGCCTTCTCCTACGAGCAGTACTTC. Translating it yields CASSQAFSYEQYF.

CDR3 DNA sequence: TGCGCCAGCAGATCTCCCCGTGAGGCTCGGGAGACCCAGTACTTC. Its translation is CASRSPREARETQYF. The chain uses TRBV10-2 and TRBJ2-5; D remains unclear. The CDR3 extends over 15 amino acids. Germline CDR1 and CDR2: WSHSY and SAAADI. The V end lost 6 bases, the J end lost 5 bases, and 19 bases lay between the germline ends.

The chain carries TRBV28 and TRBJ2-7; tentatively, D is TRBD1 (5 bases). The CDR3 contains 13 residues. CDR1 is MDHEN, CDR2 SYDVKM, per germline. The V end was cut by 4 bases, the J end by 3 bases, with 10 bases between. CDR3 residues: CASSSPGFYEQYF. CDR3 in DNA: TGTGCCAGCAGTTCTCCAGGGTTCTACGAGCAGTACTTC.

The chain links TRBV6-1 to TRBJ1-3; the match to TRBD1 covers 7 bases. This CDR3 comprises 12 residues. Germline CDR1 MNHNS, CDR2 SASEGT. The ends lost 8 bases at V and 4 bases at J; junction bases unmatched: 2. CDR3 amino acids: CASGTDGNTIYF. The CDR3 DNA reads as TGTGCCAGCGGGACAGACGGAAACACCATATATTTT.

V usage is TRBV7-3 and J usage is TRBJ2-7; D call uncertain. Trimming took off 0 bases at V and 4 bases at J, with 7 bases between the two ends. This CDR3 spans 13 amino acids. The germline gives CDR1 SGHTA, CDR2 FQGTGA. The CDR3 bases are TGTGCCAGCAGCTTAACGTCGGGTTACGAGCAGTACTTC. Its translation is CASSLTSGYEQYF.

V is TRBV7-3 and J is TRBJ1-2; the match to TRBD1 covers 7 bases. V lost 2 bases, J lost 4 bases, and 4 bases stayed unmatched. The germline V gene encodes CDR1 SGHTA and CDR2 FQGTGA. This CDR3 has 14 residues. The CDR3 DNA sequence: TGTGCCAGCAGCTTATCCCGGGACAGCTATGGCTACACCTTC. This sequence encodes CASSLSRDSYGYTF.

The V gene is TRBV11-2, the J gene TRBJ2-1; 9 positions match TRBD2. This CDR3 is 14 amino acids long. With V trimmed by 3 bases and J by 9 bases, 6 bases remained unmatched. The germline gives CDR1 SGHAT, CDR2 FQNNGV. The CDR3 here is CASSFLAGSREQFF. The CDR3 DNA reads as TGTGCCAGCAGCTTCCTAGCGGGAAGCCGTGAGCAGTTCTTC.

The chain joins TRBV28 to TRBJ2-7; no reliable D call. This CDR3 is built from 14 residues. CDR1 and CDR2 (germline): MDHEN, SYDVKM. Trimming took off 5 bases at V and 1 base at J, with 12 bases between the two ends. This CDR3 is CASSDRVGSYEQYF. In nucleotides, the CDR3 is TGTGCCAGCAGTGACCGGGTGGGTTCCTACGAGCAGTACTTC. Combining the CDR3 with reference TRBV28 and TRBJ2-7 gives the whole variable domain DVKVTQSSRYLVKRTGEKVFLECVQDMDHENMFWYRQDPGLGLRLIYFSYDVKMKEKGDIPEGYSVSREKKERFSLILESASTNQTSMYLCASSDRVGSYEQYFGPGTRLTVT.

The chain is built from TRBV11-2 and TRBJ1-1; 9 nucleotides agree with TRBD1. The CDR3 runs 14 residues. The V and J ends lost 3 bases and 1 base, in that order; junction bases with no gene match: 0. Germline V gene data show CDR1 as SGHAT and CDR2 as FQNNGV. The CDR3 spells CASSLGQGNTEAFF. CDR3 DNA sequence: TGTGCCAGCAGCTTGGGACAGGGGAACACTGAAGCTTTCTTT.

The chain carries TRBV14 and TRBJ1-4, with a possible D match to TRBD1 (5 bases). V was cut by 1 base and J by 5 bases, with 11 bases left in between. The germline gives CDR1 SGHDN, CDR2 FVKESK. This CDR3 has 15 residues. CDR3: CASSQAGTANEKLFF. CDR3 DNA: TGTGCCAGCAGCCAAGCCGGGACTGCCAATGAAAAACTGTTTTTT.

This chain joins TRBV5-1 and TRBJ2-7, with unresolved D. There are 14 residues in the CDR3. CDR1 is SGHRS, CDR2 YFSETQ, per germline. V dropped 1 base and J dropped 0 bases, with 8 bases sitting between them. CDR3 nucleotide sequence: TGCGCCAGCAGCTTGCAACCCAGCTCCTACGAGCAGTACTTC. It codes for CASSLQPSSYEQYF. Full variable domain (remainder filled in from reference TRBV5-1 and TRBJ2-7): KAGVTQTPRYLIKTRGQQVTLSCSPISGHRSVSWYQQTPGQGLQFLFEYFSETQRNKGNFPGRFSGRQFSNSRSEMNVSTLELGDSALYLCASSLQPSSYEQYFGPGTRLTVT.

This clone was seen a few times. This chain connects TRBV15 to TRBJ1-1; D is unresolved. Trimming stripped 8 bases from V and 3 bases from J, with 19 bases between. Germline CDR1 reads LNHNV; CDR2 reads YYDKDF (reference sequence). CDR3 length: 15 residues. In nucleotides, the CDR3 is TGTGCCACCCGAGGTTTTGTGGTTGGCTACACTGAAGCTTTCTTT. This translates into CATRGFVVGYTEAFF.